Listed below are T cell receptor beta chains from one sample, sequenced in a study of radiotherapy plus CTLA-4 blockade in lung cancer. Profiled with immunoSEQ multiplex PCR; TCRdb holds only in-frame clones, not every one. The table lists tens of thousands of clones, 83% of them singletons. This sample comprised peripheral blood, obtained from a patient treated with radiotherapy plus ipilimumab. The receptors were gathered from a human donor with non-small cell lung cancer who had stable disease on radiotherapy plus ipilimumab. The CDR3 runs from the conserved cysteine through the conserved F or W. D genes are given only for firm matches. A clone size is listed for some rows: how often the clone was seen (once, few, many), or a class if it is expanded.

d_gene	abundance	v_gene	j_gene	CDR3aa	CDR3nt
-	-	TRBV7-8	TRBJ1-2	CASSLEDRNYGYTF	TGTGCCAGCAGCTTAGAAGACAGGAACTATGGCTACACCTTC
-	few	TRBV27	TRBJ2-2	CASSLSRVAGELFF	TGTGCCAGCAGTTTATCCAGGGTGGCCGGGGAGCTGTTTTTT
TRBD1	-	TRBV29-1	TRBJ1-5	CSVGGETGYSNQPQHF	TGCAGCGTTGGTGGTGAGACAGGGTATAGCAATCAGCCCCAGCATTTT
TRBD1	-	TRBV28	TRBJ2-1	CASSFGDRGYNEQFF	TGTGCCAGCAGTTTTGGGGACAGGGGGTATAATGAGCAGTTCTTC
TRBD1	-	TRBV5-4	TRBJ2-7	CASSLGQGREQYF	TGTGCCAGCAGCTTAGGACAGGGAAGGGAGCAGTACTTC
-	-	TRBV30	TRBJ1-5	CAWSDRGNNQPQHF	TGTGCCTGGAGTGATAGGGGAAACAATCAGCCCCAGCATTTT
-	few	TRBV28	TRBJ2-1	CASSFAVSSYNEQFF	TGTGCCAGCAGTTTTGCGGTTAGCTCCTACAATGAGCAGTTCTTC
TRBD1	once	TRBV6-6	TRBJ2-1	CASSYHGQGMNEQFF	TGTGCCAGCAGTTACCACGGACAGGGTATGAATGAGCAGTTCTTC
-	-	TRBV30	TRBJ2-1	CAWSKLANEQFF	TGTGCCTGGAGTAAACTAGCTAATGAGCAGTTCTTC
TRBD2	-	TRBV19	TRBJ2-1	CASSTSGGAVEQFF	TGTGCCAGTAGTACTAGCGGGGGGGCCGTAGAGCAGTTCTTC
-	-	TRBV28	TRBJ2-5	CASTMGQGKETQYF	TGTGCCAGCACCATGGGGCAGGGGAAAGAGACCCAGTACTTC
TRBD1	-	TRBV27	TRBJ1-6	CATRTGGSPLHF	TGTGCCACCAGGACAGGTGGCTCACCCCTCCACTTT
TRBD2	few	TRBV2	TRBJ2-7	CASSPGLAGVEQYF	TGTGCCAGCAGCCCTGGACTAGCGGGGGTTGAGCAGTACTTC
-	-	TRBV29-1	TRBJ1-2	CSVVGSGSYGYTF	TGCAGCGTTGTAGGATCCGGGTCGTATGGCTACACCTTC
TRBD2	few	TRBV5-4	TRBJ2-7	CASSLGRGLAGAEQYF	TGTGCCAGCAGCCTCGGGAGGGGGCTAGCGGGGGCCGAGCAGTACTTC
-	-	TRBV19	TRBJ2-7	CASSIAVAFSYEQYF	TGTGCCAGTAGTATAGCAGTTGCCTTCTCCTACGAGCAGTACTTC
-	-	TRBV2	TRBJ2-7	CASSALASSYEQYF	TGTGCCAGCAGTGCCCTCGCGAGCTCCTACGAGCAGTACTTC
-	once	TRBV5-1	TRBJ2-3	CASSRYNRGLTDTQYF	TGCGCCAGCAGCCGATATAATCGGGGGCTCACAGATACGCAGTATTTT
TRBD1	-	TRBV6-5	TRBJ2-7	CASSTVRQGGREQYF	TGTGCCAGCAGTACAGTACGACAGGGGGGGCGCGAGCAGTACTTC
TRBD2	-	TRBV7-3	TRBJ2-7	CASSPSGRAPGNEQYF	TGTGCCAGCAGCCCTAGCGGGAGGGCCCCGGGGAACGAGCAGTACTTC
TRBD1	once	TRBV5-6	TRBJ1-1	CASTTGVLNTEAFF	TGTGCCAGCACCACAGGGGTTTTGAACACTGAAGCTTTCTTT
TRBD1	-	TRBV11-2	TRBJ1-2	CASSLGPLGQGDGYTF	TGTGCCAGCAGCTTAGGCCCCCTTGGACAGGGGGACGGCTACACCTTC
TRBD1	few	TRBV7-9	TRBJ1-2	CASSLQGADYTF	TGTGCCAGCAGCCTACAGGGGGCGGACTACACCTTC
-	-	TRBV19	TRBJ2-2	CASRSPRTGELFF	TGTGCCAGTAGGTCCCCGAGGACCGGGGAGCTGTTTTTT
-	-	TRBV7-6	TRBJ2-6	CASSLLPGANVLTF	TGTGCCAGCAGCTTATTGCCTGGGGCCAACGTCCTGACTTTC
-	-	TRBV16	TRBJ2-6	CASSRYLVVKQSRANVLTF	TGTGCCAGCAGCAGATATTTGGTCGTTAAACAAAGTCGGGCCAACGTCCTGACTTTC
TRBD1	-	TRBV19	TRBJ2-5	CASSKFTQGARETQYF	TGTGCCAGTAGTAAATTTACACAGGGGGCGCGGGAGACCCAGTACTTC
-	-	TRBV7-2	TRBJ1-1	CASSPIFLNTEAFF	TGTGCCAGCAGCCCGATTTTTCTTAACACTGAAGCTTTCTTT
-	-	TRBV5-1	TRBJ1-6	CASRGGEVFNSPLHF	TGCGCCAGCAGAGGCGGGGAAGTCTTTAATTCACCCCTCCACTTT
TRBD2	-	TRBV2	TRBJ2-1	CASNRVAGENEQFF	TGTGCCAGCAATCGGGTAGCGGGAGAGAATGAGCAGTTCTTC
TRBD1	-	TRBV9	TRBJ2-2	CASSARTGGNTGELFF	TGTGCCAGCAGCGCCCGGACAGGGGGGAACACCGGGGAGCTGTTTTTT
-	-	TRBV11-2	TRBJ2-2	CASSLVGGGELFF	TGTGCCAGCAGCTTAGTGGGTGGCGGGGAGCTGTTTTTT
TRBD1	-	TRBV2	TRBJ1-6	CASSERNRGSPLHF	TGTGCCAGCAGTGAGCGAAACAGGGGCTCACCCCTCCACTTT
-	-	TRBV11-2	TRBJ2-2	CASSLGQLYTGELFF	TGTGCCAGCAGCTTAGGGCAGTTATACACCGGGGAGCTGTTTTTT
TRBD1	-	TRBV28	TRBJ1-5	CASSLRTGYQAQHF	TGTGCCAGCTCCCTACGGACAGGTTATCAAGCCCAGCATTTT
-	-	TRBV19	TRBJ2-7	CASSLRPDASSYEQYF	TGTGCCAGTAGTCTCAGACCTGATGCGAGCTCCTACGAGCAGTACTTC
-	-	TRBV11-2	TRBJ1-6	CASSLSTVNSPLHF	TGTGCCAGCAGCTTAAGCACAGTTAATTCACCCCTCCACTTT
-	-	TRBV5-1	TRBJ2-1	CASSLTGNEQFF	TGCGCCAGCAGCTTGACAGGCAATGAGCAGTTCTTC
-	-	TRBV7-8	TRBJ2-1	CASSLAVEGVGFF	TGTGCCAGCAGCTTAGCCGTAGAAGGGGTAGGGTTCTTC
TRBD1	-	TRBV18	TRBJ1-4	CASSPLNPGQGISTNEKLFF	TGTGCCAGCTCACCACTAAATCCTGGACAGGGTATTTCAACTAATGAAAAACTGTTTTTT